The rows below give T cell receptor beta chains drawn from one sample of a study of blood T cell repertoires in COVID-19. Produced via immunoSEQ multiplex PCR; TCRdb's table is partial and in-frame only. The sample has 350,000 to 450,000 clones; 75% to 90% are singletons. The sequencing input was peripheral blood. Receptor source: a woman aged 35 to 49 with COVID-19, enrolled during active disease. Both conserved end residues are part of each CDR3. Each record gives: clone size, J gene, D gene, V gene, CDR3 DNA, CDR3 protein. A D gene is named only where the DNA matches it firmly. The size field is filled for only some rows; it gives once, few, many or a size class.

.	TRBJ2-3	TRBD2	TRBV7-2	TGTGCCAGCAGCTTTTTCCCGCAAGGCGGGGGATTAACAGATACGCAGTATTTT	CASSFFPQGGGLTDTQYF
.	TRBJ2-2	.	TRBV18	TGTGCCAGCTCACCACCGCCCCGGACCGGGGAGCTGTTTTTT	CASSPPPRTGELFF
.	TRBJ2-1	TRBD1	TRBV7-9	TGTGCCAGCAGCTTATGGACAGGGGGCGCCTACAATGGGCAGTTCTTC	CASSLWTGGAYNGQFF
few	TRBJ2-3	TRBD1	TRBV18	TGTGCCAGCTCATTGTCCGGGACAGGGAAGACAGATACGCAGTATTTT	CASSLSGTGKTDTQYF
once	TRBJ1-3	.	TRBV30	TGTGCCTGGAGTGGGGCCAGCTCTGGAAACACCATATATTTT	CAWSGASSGNTIYF
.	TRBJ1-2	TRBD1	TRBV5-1	TGCGCCAGCAGCCAGGATAACAGGGGCTATGGCTACACCTTC	CASSQDNRGYGYTF
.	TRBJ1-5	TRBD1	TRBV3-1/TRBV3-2	TGTGCCAGCAGCCAAGGAGGCGGGACAGGGGATCGACAGCCCCAGCATTTT	CASSQGGGTGDRQPQHF
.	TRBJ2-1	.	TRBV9	TGTGCCAGCAGCGTAGTGGGGGGCTACAATGAGCAGTTCTTC	CASSVVGGYNEQFF
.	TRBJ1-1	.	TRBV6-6	TGTGCCAGCAGTTACTCTTCTCTCGTGAACACTGAAGCTTTCTTT	CASSYSSLVNTEAFF
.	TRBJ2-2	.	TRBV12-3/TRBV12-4	TGTGCCAGCAGCTCCGGGACAGGGGAGCTGTTTTTT	CASSSGTGELFF
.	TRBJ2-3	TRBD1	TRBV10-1	TGCGCCAGCAGAAGGGGGCCTACTAGCACAGATACGCAGTATTTT	CASRRGPTSTDTQYF
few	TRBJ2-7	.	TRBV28	TGTGCCAGCACCTACGCAGGCGATATCTACGAGCAGTACTTC	CASTYAGDIYEQYF
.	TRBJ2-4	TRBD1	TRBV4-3	TGCGCCAGCAGCCAAGGGACAGGGGGTAACATTCAGTACTTC	CASSQGTGGNIQYF
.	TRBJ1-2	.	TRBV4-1	TGCGCCAGCAGCCATGTCCAGGAGGGAATAAACTATGGCTACACCTTC	CASSHVQEGINYGYTF
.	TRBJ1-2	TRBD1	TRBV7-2	TGTGCCAGCAGCTTAAGGACAGGGGGCAAGAAAGATGGCTACACCTTC	CASSLRTGGKKDGYTF
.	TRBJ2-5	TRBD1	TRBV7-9	TGTGCCAGCAGCTTGCGTCAGGGGGCGGGGGAGACCCAGTACTTC	CASSLRQGAGETQYF
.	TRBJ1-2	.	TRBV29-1	TGCAGCGTTGAAGATCTCTCAGGGTGGAGCTACACCTTC	CSVEDLSGWSYTF
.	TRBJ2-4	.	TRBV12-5	TGTGCTAGTGGTTTAAGTGTAGGCAGGCGTCGGATCGGCAAAAACATTCAGTACTTC	CASGLSVGRRRIGKNIQYF
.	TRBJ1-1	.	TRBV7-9	TGTGCCAGCAGCTTCAGAACTGAAGCTTTCTTT	CASSFRTEAFF
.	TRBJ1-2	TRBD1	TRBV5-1	TGCGCCAGCAGCCTGACAGGGGGCTTCGACTATGGCTACACCTTC	CASSLTGGFDYGYTF
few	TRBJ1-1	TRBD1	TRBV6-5	TGTGCCAGCACTTTGGACAGGGGCTACACTGAAGCTTTCTTT	CASTLDRGYTEAFF
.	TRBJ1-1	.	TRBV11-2	TGTGCCAGCAGATACACACCGAACACTGAAGCTTTCTTT	CASRYTPNTEAFF
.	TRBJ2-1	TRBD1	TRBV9	TGTGCCAGCAGCGTGACGGGACAGGGGTTCGGTGAGCAGTTCTTC	CASSVTGQGFGEQFF
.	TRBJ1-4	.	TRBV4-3	TGCGCCAGCAGCCACTCTACAGGGATCGGAAGTGAAAAACTGTTTTTT	CASSHSTGIGSEKLFF
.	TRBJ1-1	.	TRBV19	TGTGCCAGTAGGCAATGGGGCCAGAACACTGAAGCTTTCTTT	CASRQWGQNTEAFF
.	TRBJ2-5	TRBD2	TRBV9	TGTGCCAGCAGCCCACCCATGGGACTAGCGGGAGAGGGGGGAGAGACCCAGTACTTC	CASSPPMGLAGEGGETQYF
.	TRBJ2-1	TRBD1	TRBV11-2	TGTGCCAGCAGCTTAGCGGGGACAGGCTCCTACAATGAGCAGTTCTTC	CASSLAGTGSYNEQFF
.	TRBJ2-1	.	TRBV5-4	TGTGCCAGCAGCTTGCGATTGTCGGGCGGGGGCGTCGATGAGCAGTTCTTC	CASSLRLSGGGVDEQFF
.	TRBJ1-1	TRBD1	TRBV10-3	TGTGCCATCAGGGGACAGACTATGAACACTGAAGCTTTCTTT	CAIRGQTMNTEAFF
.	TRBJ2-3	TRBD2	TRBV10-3	TGTGCCATCAGTGGGGGACTAGCGGAACCAGATACGCAGTATTTT	CAISGGLAEPDTQYF
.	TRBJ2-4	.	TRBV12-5	TGTGCCAGTGGACCCCTCGGAGGGGCCTTAGCCAAAAACATTCAGTACTTC	CASGPLGGALAKNIQYF
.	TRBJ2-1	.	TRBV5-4	TGTGCCAGCAGCTCCGGACAGTACAATGAGCAGTTCTTC	CASSSGQYNEQFF
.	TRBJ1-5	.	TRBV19	TGTGCCAGTAGTCAACTCCAAGGAGGGGGCAATCAGCCCCAGCATTTT	CASSQLQGGGNQPQHF
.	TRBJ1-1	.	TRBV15	TGTGCCACCAGCAAGAACTCTAACACTGAAGCTTTCTTT	CATSKNSNTEAFF
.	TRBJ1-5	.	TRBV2	TGTGCCAGCAGTGTGGAGGCGATCAGGAATCAGCCCCAGCATTTT	CASSVEAIRNQPQHF
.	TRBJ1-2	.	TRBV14	TGTGCCAGCAGGCCCCTGACAGGAGCTAACTATGGCTACACCTTC	CASRPLTGANYGYTF
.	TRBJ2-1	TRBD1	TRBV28	TGTGCCAGCAGGTCCCGGGACAGGGGGCCCTACAATGAGCAGTTCTTC	CASRSRDRGPYNEQFF